This TCR beta chain came from a study of cytomegalovirus exposure and HLA in healthy donors. The data were produced by immunoSEQ multiplex PCR, yet TCRdb's version contains in-frame clones alone and is incomplete. The repertoire holds 150,000 or so clones, with roughly nine tenths as singletons. While the first cohort had several hundred subjects, the donors belonged to the separate validation cohort of over a hundred subjects. V lost 3 bases to trimming and J lost 0 bases, with 9 bases between them. CDR1 KGHSH and CDR2 LQKENI come from the germline V gene. This CDR3 contains 15 residues. Specimen: PBMCs. The clonotype comes from a woman under 30 in good health and CMV-seropositive. V is TRBV18 and J is TRBJ2-1; the D gene is possibly TRBD1 (7 bases). CDR3 sequence: CASSPQGGSYNEQFF. CDR3 sequence (DNA): TGTGCCAGCTCACCGCAGGGGGGCTCCTACAATGAGCAGTTCTTC.